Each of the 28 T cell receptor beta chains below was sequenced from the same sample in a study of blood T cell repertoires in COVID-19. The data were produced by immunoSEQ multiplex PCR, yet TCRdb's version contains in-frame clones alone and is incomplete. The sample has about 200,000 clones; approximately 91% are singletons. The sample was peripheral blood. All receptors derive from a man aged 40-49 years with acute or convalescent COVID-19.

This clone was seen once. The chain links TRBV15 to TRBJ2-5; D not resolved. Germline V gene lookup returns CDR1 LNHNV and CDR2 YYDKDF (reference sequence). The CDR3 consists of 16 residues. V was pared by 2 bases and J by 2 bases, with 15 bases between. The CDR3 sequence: CATSRFAASSQETQYF. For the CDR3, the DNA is TGTGCCACCAGCAGATTCGCGGCCTCTTCGCAAGAGACCCAGTACTTC. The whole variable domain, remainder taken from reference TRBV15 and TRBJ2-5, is DAMVIQNPRYQVTQFGKPVTLSCSQTLNHNVMYWYQQKSSQAPKLLFHYYDKDFNNEADTPDNFQSRRPNTSFCFLDIRSPGLGDTAMYLCATSRFAASSQETQYFGPGTRLLVL.

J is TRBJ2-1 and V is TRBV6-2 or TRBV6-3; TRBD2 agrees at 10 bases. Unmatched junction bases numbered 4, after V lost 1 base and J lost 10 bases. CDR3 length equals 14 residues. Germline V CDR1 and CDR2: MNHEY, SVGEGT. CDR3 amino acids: CASSYWGTSDEQFF. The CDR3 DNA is TGTGCCAGCAGTTACTGGGGGACTAGCGACGAGCAGTTCTTC.

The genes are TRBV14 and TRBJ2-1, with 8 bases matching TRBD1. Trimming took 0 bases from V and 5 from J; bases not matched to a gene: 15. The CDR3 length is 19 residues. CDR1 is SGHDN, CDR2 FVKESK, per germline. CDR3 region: CASSQDNSRRTGLNNEQFF. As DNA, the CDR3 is TGTGCCAGCAGCCAAGATAACAGTAGAAGGACAGGGCTAAACAATGAGCAGTTCTTC.

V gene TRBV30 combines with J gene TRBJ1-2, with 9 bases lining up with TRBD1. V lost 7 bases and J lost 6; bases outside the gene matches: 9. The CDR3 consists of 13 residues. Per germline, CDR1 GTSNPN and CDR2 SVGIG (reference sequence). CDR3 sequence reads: CAFGWDRVNGYTF. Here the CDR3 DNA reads TGTGCCTTTGGATGGGACAGGGTTAATGGCTACACCTTC. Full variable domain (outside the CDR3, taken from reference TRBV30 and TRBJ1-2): SQTIHQWPATLVQPVGSPLSLECTVEGTSNPNLYWYRQAAGRGLQLLFYSVGIGQISSEVPQNLSASRPQDRQFILSSKKLLLSDSGFYLCAFGWDRVNGYTFGSGTRLTVV.

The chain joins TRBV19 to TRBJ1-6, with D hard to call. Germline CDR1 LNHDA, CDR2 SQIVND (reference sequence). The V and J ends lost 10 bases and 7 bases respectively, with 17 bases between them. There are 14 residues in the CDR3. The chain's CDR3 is CATNRAGGNSPLHF. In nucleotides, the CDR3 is TGTGCCACTAACCGGGCAGGAGGCAATTCACCCCTCCACTTT.

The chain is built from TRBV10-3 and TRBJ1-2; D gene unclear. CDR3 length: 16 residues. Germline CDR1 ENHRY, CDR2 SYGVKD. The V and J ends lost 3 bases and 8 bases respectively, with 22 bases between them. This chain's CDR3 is CAISEAVVGVRGGYTF. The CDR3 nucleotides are TGTGCCATCAGTGAAGCGGTCGTCGGGGTCCGAGGAGGCTACACCTTC.

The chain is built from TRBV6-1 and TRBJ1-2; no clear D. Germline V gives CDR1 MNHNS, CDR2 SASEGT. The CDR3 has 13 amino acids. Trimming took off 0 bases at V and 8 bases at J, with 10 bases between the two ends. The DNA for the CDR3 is TGTGCCAGCAGTGAAGCGGCGGCTAGAGGCTACACCTTC. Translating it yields CASSEAAARGYTF.

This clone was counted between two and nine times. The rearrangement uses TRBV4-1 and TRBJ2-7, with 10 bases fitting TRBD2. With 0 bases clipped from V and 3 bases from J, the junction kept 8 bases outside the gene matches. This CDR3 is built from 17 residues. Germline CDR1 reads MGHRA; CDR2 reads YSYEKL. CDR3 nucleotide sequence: TGCGCCAGCAGCCAAGATAGTTCCGGGACTAGCGTCTACGAGCAGTACTTC. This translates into CASSQDSSGTSVYEQYF.

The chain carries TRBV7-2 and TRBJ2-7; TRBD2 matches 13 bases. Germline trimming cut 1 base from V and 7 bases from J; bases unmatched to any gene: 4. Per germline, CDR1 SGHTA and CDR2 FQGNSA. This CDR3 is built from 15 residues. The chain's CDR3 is CASSLVTSGGQEQYF. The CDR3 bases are TGTGCCAGCAGCTTAGTGACTAGCGGGGGGCAAGAGCAGTACTTC.

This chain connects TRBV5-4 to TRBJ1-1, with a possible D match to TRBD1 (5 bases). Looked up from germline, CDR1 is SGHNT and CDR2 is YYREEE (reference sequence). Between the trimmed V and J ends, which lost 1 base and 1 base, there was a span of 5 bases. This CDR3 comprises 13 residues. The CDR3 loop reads CASSLRGNTEAFF. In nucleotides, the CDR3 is TGTGCCAGCAGCTTGAGGGGGAACACTGAAGCTTTCTTT.

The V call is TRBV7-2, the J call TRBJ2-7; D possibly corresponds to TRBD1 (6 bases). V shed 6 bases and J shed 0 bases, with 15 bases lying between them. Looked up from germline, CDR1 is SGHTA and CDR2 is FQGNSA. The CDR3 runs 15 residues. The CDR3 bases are TGTGCCAGCAGTCTCGGACAGCCAGGCTCCTACGAGCAGTACTTC. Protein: CASSLGQPGSYEQYF.

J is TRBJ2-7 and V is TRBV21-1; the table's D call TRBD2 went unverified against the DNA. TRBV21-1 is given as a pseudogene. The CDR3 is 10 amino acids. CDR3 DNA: TGTGCCAGCTCTCCCTACGAGCAGTACTTC. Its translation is CASSPYEQYF.

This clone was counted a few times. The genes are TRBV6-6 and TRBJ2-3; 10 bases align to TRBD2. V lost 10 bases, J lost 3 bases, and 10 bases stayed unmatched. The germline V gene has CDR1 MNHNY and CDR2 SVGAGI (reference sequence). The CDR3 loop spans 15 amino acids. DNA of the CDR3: TGTGCCACTCGCTCCGGGACTAGCGTTACAGATACGCAGTATTTT. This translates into CATRSGTSVTDTQYF.

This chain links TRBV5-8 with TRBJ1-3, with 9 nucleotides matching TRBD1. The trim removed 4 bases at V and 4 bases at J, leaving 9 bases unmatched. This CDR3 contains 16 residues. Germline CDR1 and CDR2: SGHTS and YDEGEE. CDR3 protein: CASSPGQGLGGNTIYF. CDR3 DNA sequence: TGTGCCAGCAGCCCCGGACAGGGGCTGGGAGGAAACACCATATATTTT.

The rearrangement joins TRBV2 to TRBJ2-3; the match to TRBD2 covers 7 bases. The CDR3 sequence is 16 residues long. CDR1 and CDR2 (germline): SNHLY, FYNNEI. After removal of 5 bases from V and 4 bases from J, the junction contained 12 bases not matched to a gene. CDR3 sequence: CASSPWRLADADTQYF. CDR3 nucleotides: TGTGCCAGCAGTCCTTGGCGGCTAGCGGACGCAGATACGCAGTATTTT.

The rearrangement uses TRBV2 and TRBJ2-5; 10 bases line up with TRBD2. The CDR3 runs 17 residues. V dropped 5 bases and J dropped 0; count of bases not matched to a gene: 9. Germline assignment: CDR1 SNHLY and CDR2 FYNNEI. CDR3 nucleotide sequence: TGTGCCAGCAGTTACAACCGAGCGGGGGGGCACCAAGAGACCCAGTACTTC. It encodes CASSYNRAGGHQETQYF. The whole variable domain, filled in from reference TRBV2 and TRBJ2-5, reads EPEVTQTPSHQVTQMGQEVILRCVPISNHLYFYWYRQILGQKVEFLVSFYNNEISEKSEIFDDQFSVERPDGSNFTLKIRSTKLEDSAMYFCASSYNRAGGHQETQYFGPGTRLLVL.

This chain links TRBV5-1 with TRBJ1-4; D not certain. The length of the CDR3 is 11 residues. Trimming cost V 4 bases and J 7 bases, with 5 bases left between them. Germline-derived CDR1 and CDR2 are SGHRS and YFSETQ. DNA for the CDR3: TGCGCCAGCAGCGGAGGTGAAAAACTGTTTTTT. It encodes CASSGGEKLFF. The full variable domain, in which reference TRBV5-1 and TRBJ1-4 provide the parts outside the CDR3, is KAGVTQTPRYLIKTRGQQVTLSCSPISGHRSVSWYQQTPGQGLQFLFEYFSETQRNKGNFPGRFSGRQFSNSRSEMNVSTLELGDSALYLCASSGGEKLFFGSGTQLSVL.

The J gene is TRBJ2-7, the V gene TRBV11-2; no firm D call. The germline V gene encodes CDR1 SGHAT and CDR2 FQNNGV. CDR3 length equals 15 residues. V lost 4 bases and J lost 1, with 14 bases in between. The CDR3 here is CASSSTEPYSYEQYF. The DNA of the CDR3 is TGTGCCAGCAGCTCTACTGAGCCATATTCCTACGAGCAGTACTTC.

CDR3 sequence: CASSLDPGQETQYF. CDR3 coding DNA: TGTGCCAGCAGCTTAGATCCGGGGCAAGAGACCCAGTACTTC. This chain links TRBV13 with TRBJ2-5; a weak D match, TRBD2 (5 bases). V was clipped by 1 base and J by 2 bases, with 8 bases between them. Per germline, CDR1 PRHDT and CDR2 FYEKMQ (reference sequence). CDR3 length equals 14 residues.

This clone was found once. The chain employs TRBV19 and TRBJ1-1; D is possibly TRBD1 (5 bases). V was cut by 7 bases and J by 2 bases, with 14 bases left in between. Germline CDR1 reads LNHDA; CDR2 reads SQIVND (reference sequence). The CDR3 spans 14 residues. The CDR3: CASTLKTVNTEAFF. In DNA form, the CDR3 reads TGTGCCAGTACCTTAAAGACAGTCAACACTGAAGCTTTCTTT.

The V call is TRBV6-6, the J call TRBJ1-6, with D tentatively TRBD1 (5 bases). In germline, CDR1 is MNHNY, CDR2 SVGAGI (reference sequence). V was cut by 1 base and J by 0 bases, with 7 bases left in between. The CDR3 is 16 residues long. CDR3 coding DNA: TGTGCCAGCAGTTACTTGCAGGGCTCCTATAATTCACCCCTCCACTTT. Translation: CASSYLQGSYNSPLHF.

This CDR3 reads CASSLRDRKNTEAFF. The CDR3, as DNA: TGTGCCAGCAGCCTCCGGGACAGGAAAAACACTGAAGCTTTCTTT. V gene TRBV13 combines with J gene TRBJ1-1; 8 bases match TRBD1. From germline, CDR1 is PRHDT and CDR2 FYEKMQ (reference sequence). The CDR3 is 15 amino acids. Trimming took 5 bases from V and 2 from J; bases not matched to a gene: 7.

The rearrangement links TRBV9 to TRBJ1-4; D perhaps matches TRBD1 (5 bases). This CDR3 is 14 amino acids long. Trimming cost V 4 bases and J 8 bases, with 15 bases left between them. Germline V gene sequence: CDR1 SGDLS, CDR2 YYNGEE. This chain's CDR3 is CASSFSDRGEKLFF. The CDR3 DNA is TGTGCCAGCAGCTTTTCCGACCGGGGGGAAAAACTGTTTTTT.

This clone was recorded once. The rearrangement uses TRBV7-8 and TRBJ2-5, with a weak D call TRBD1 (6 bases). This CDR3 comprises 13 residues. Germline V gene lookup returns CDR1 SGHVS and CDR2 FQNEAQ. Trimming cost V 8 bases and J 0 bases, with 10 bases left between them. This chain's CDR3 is CASEKGDQETQYF. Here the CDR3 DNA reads TGTGCCAGCGAAAAGGGGGACCAAGAGACCCAGTACTTC.

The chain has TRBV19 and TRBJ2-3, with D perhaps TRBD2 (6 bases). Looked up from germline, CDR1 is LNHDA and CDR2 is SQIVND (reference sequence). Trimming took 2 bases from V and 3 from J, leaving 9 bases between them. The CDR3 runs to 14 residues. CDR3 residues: CASSILGGTDTQYF. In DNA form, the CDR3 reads TGTGCCAGTAGTATACTCGGGGGTACAGATACGCAGTATTTT. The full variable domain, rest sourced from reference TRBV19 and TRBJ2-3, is DGGITQSPKYLFRKEGQNVTLSCEQNLNHDAMYWYRQDPGQGLRLIYYSQIVNDFQKGDIAEGYSVSREKKESFPLTVTSAQKNPTAFYLCASSILGGTDTQYFGPGTRLTVL.

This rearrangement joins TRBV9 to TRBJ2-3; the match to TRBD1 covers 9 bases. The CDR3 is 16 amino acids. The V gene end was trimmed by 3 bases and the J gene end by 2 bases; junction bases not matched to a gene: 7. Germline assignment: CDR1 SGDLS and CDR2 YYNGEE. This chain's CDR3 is CASSAGTGFDTDTQYF. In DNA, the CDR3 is TGTGCCAGCAGCGCCGGGACAGGGTTTGACACAGATACGCAGTATTTT.

The CDR3 DNA sequence: TGTGCCATCAAGGAGGGACCGACCGAGTTCTACGAGCAGTACTTC. This codes for CAIKEGPTEFYEQYF. The chain has TRBV10-3 and TRBJ2-7, with D perhaps matching TRBD2 (6 bases). Per the germline V gene, CDR1 is ENHRY and CDR2 is SYGVKD. Between the trimmed V and J ends, which lost 7 bases and 3 bases, there was a span of 19 bases. The CDR3 covers 15 residues.

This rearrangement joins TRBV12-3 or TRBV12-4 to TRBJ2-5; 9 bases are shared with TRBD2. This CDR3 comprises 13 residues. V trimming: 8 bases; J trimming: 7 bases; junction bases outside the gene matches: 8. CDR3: CASRWAGGLTQYF. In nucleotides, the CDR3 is TGTGCCAGCCGATGGGCGGGGGGGCTGACCCAGTACTTC.